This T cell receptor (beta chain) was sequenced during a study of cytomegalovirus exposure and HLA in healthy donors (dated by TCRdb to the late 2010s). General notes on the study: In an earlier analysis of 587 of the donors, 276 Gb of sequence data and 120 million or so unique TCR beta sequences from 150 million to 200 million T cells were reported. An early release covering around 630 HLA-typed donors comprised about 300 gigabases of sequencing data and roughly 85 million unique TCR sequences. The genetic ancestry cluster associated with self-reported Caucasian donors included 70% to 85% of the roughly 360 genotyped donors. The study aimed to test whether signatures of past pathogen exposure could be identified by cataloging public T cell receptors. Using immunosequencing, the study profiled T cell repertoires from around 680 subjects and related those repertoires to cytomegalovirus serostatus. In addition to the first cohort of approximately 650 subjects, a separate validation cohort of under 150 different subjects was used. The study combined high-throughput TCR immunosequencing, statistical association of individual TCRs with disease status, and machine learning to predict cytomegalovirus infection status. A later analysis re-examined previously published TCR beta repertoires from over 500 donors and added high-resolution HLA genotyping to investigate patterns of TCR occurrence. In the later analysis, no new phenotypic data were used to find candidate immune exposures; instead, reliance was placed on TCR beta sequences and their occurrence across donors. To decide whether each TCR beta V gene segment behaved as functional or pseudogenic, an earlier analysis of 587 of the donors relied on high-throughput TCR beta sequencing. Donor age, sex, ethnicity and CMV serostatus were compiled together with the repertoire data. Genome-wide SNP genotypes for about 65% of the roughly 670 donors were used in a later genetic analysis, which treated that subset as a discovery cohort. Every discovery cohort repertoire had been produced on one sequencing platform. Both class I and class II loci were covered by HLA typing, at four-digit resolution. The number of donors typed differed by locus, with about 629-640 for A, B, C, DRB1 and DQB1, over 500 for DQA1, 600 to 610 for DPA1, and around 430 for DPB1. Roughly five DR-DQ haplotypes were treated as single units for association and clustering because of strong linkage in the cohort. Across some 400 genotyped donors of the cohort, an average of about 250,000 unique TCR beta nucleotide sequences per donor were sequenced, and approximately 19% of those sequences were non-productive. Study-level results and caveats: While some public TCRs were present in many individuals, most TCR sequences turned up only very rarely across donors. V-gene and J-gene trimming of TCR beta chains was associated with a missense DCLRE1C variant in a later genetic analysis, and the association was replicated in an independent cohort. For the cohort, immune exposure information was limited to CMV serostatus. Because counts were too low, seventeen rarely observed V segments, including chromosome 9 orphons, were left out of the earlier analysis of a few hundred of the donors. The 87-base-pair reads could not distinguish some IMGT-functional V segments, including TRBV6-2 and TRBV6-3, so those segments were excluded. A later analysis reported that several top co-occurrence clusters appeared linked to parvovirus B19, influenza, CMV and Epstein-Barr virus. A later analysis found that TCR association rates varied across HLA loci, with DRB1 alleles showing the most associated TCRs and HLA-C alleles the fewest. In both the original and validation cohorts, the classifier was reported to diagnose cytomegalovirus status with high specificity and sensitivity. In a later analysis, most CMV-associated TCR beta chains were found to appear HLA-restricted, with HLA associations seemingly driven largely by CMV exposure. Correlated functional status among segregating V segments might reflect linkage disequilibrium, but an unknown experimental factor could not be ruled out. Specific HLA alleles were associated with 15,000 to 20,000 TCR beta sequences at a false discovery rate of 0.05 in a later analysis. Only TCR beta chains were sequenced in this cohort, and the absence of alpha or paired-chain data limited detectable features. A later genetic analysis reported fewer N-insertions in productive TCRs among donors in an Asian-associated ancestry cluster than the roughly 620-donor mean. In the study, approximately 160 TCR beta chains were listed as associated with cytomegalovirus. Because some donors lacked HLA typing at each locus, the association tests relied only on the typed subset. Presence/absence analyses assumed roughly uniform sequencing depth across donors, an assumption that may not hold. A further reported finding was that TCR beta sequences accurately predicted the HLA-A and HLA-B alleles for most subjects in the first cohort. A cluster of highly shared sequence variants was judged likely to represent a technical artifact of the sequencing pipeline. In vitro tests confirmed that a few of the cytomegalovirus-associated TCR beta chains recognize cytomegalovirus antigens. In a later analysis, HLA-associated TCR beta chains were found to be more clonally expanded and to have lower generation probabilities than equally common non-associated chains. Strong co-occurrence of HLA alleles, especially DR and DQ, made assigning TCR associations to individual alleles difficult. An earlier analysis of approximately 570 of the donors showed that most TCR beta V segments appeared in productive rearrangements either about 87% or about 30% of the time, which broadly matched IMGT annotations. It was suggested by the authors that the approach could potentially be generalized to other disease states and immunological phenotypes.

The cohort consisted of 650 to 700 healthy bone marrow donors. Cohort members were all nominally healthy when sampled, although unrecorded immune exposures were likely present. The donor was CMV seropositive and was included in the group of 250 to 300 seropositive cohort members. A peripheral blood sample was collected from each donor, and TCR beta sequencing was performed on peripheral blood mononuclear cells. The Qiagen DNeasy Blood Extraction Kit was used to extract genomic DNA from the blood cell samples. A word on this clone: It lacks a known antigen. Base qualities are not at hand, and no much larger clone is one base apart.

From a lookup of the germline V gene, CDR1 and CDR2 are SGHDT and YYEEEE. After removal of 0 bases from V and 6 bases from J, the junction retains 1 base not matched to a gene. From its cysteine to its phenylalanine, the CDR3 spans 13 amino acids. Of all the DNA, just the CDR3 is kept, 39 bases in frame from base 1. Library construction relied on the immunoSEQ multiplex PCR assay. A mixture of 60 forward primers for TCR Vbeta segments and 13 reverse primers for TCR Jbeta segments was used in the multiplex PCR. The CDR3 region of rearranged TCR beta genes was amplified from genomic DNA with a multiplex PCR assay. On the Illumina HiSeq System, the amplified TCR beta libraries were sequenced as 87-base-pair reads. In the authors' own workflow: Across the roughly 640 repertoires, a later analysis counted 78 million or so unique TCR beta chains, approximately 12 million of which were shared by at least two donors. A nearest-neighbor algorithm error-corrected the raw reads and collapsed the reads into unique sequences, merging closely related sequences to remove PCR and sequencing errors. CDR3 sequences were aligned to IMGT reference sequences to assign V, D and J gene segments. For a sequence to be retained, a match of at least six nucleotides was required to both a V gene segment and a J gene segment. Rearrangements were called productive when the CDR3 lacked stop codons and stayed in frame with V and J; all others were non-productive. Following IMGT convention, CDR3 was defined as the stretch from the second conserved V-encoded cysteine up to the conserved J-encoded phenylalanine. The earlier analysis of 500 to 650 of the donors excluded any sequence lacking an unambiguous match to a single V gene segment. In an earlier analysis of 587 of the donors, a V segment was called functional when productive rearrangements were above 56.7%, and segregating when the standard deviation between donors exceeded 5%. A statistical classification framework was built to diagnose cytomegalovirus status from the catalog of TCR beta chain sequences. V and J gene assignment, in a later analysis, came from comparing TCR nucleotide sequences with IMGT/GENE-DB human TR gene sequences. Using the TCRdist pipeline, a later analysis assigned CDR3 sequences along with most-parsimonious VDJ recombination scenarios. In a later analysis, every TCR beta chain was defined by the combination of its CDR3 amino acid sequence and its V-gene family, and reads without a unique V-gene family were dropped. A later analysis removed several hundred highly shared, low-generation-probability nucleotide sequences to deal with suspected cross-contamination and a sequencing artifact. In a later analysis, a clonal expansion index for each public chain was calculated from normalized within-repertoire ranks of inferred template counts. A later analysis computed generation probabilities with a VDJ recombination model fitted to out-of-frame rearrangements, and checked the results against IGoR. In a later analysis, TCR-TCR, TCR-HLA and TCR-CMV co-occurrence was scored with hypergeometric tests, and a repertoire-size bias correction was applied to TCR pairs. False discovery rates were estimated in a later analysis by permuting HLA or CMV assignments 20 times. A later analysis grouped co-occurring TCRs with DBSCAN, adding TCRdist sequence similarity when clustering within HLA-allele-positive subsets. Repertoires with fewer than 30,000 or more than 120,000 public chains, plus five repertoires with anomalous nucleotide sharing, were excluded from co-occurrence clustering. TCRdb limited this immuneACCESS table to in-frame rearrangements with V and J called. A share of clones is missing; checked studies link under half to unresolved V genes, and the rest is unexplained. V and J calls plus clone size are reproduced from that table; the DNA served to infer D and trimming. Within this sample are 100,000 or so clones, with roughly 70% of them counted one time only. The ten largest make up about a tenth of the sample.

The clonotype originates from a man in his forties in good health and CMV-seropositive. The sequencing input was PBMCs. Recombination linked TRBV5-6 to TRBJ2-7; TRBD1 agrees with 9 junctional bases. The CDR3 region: CASSLETGGEQYF. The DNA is TGTGCCAGCAGCTTGGAGACAGGGGGCGAGCAGTACTTC.